One sample yielded the 22 T cell receptor beta chains listed below, sequenced in a study of early T cells in non-severe SARS-CoV-2 infection. TCRdb analysed the 5' RACE reads with MiXCR anew, one entry per CDR3 protein. The sample includes over 95,000 distinct CDR3 sequences, 16% of them seen just once. Specimen: whole blood. These receptors were obtained from an adult who was a healthcare worker with PCR-confirmed SARS-CoV-2 infection or an uninfected control (not recorded which).

The genes are TRBV7-8 and TRBJ2-3; perhaps TRBD2 as D (5 bases). Germline CDR1 and CDR2: SGHVS and FQNEAQ. The CDR3 consists of 17 residues. V was clipped by 5 bases and J by 3 bases, with 21 bases between them. As DNA, the CDR3 is TGTGCCAGCAGCCGCGGCGGTAGCGTGAGGCTGACAGATACGCAGTATTTT. This gives the protein CASSRGGSVRLTDTQYF. The entire variable domain, with the rest obtained from reference TRBV7-8 and TRBJ2-3, is as follows: GAGVSQSPRYKVAKRGQDVALRCDPISGHVSLFWYQQALGQGPEFLTYFQNEAQLDKSGLPSDRFFAERPEGSVSTLKIQRTQQEDSAVYLCASSRGGSVRLTDTQYFGPGTRLTVL.

The V call is TRBV28, the J call TRBJ2-6; D call uncertain. CDR1 is MDHEN and CDR2 is SYDVKM in the germline V gene. Trimming cost V 7 bases and J 0 bases, with 13 bases left between them. The CDR3 contains 16 residues. Written as DNA, the CDR3 is TGTGCCAGCACCGTACGACAAGACTCTGGGGCCAACGTCCTGACTTTC. This encodes CASTVRQDSGANVLTF. Together with reference TRBV28 and TRBJ2-6, the CDR3 gives the full variable domain: DVKVTQSSRYLVKRTGEKVFLECVQDMDHENMFWYRQDPGLGLRLIYFSYDVKMKEKGDIPEGYSVSREKKERFSLILESASTNQTSMYLCASTVRQDSGANVLTFGAGSRLTVL.

This clonotype was picked up a small number of times. This chain links TRBV14 with TRBJ2-2; D is uncertain. The germline CDR1 and CDR2 sequences are SGHDN and FVKESK. The CDR3 length is 13 residues. Trimming took off 4 bases at V and 7 bases at J, with 10 bases between the two ends. For the CDR3, the DNA is TGTGCCAGCAGCCCCGGACGGAGCGGGGAGCTGTTTTTT. The encoded protein is CASSPGRSGELFF.

In this sample, this clonotype turned up many times. This chain uses TRBV7-8 with TRBJ1-5; no definite D call. The V end was cut by 5 bases, the J end by 7 bases, with 9 bases between. CDR3 size: 12 residues. CDR1 SGHVS and CDR2 FQNEAQ come from the germline V gene. CDR3 nucleotide sequence: TGTGCCAGCAGCGTCGCCGGACAGCCCCAGCATTTT. Protein product: CASSVAGQPQHF.

The chain carries TRBV27 and TRBJ1-6, with 7 bases aligning to TRBD1. V lost 6 bases and J lost 7; bases outside the gene matches: 12. Germline loops: CDR1 MNHEY, CDR2 SMNVEV (reference sequence). The CDR3 sequence is 16 residues long. The CDR3 region is CASSFGTASKNSPLHF. In nucleotides, the CDR3 is TGTGCCAGCAGCTTCGGGACAGCCTCTAAAAATTCACCCCTCCACTTT.

This sequence joins TRBV12-3 or TRBV12-4 and TRBJ1-2; tentative D call: TRBD1 (6 bases). The CDR3 contains 14 residues. The ends were cut back, 3 bases at V and 4 bases at J, with 12 bases in the middle. The CDR3 region has the DNA TGTGCCAGCAGTTTTCGGACAGCTTCCTATGGCTACACCTTC. Its translation is CASSFRTASYGYTF.

CDR3 region: CASSLAGVDTQYF. The DNA of the CDR3 is TGTGCCAGCAGTTTAGCGGGAGTAGATACGCAGTATTTT. The V gene is TRBV12-3 or TRBV12-4, the J gene TRBJ2-3; D possibly corresponds to TRBD2 (5 bases). There are 13 residues in the CDR3. Trimming left V 0 bases short and J 5 bases short, with 6 bases between.

The chain carries TRBV29-1 and TRBJ2-1; D is unresolved. Germline V gene sequence: CDR1 SQVTM, CDR2 ANQGSEA. V was clipped by 7 bases and J by 8 bases, with 9 bases between them. There are 10 residues in the CDR3. CDR3 coding DNA: TGCAGCGCTCGACTGGATGAGCAGTTCTTC. Translating it yields CSARLDEQFF.

This clonotype was counted ten times or more. This chain uses TRBV12-5 with TRBJ2-3; 10 positions match TRBD1. J lost 6 bases, V lost 3 bases, and 9 bases had no gene match. This CDR3 is built from 16 residues. CDR1 and CDR2 (germline): LGHNT, FRNRAP. The CDR3 reads CASGFPTGGLLDTQYF. The DNA for the CDR3 is TGTGCTAGTGGTTTCCCGACAGGGGGCTTGTTGGATACGCAGTATTTT.

The sample holds many counts of this clonotype. The rearrangement uses TRBV19 and TRBJ1-5; no clear D. This CDR3 spans 15 amino acids. The V end lost 7 bases, the J end lost 0 bases, and 13 bases lay between the germline ends. Germline assignment: CDR1 LNHDA and CDR2 SQIVND (reference sequence). This CDR3 is CASIAAGGSNQPQHF. The CDR3 DNA sequence: TGTGCCAGTATAGCGGCGGGAGGTAGCAATCAGCCCCAGCATTTT.

V gene TRBV5-1 combines with J gene TRBJ1-1, with 7 bases fitting TRBD1. Looked up from germline, CDR1 is SGHRS and CDR2 is YFSETQ. With 2 bases clipped from V and 6 bases from J, the junction kept 4 bases outside the gene matches. There are 13 residues in the CDR3. CDR3 in amino acids: CASSLQGKAEAFF. The CDR3 DNA sequence: TGCGCCAGCAGCTTACAGGGGAAGGCTGAAGCTTTCTTT. Supplemented by reference TRBV5-1 and TRBJ1-1, the full variable domain reads KAGVTQTPRYLIKTRGQQVTLSCSPISGHRSVSWYQQTPGQGLQFLFEYFSETQRNKGNFPGRFSGRQFSNSRSEMNVSTLELGDSALYLCASSLQGKAEAFFGQGTRLTVV.

This clonotype was seen many times. V and J are TRBV12-3 or TRBV12-4 and TRBJ2-2; 8 bases match TRBD2. The CDR3 runs to 16 residues. The V and J ends lost 3 bases and 0 bases, in that order; junction bases with no gene match: 3. This CDR3 is CASSFGGASNTGELFF. CDR3 DNA sequence: TGTGCCAGCAGTTTCGGGGGGGCCTCGAACACCGGGGAGCTGTTTTTT.

This chain uses TRBV6-1 with TRBJ2-1; TRBD1 might be the D (6 bases). Looked up from germline, CDR1 is MNHNS and CDR2 is SASEGT. This CDR3 has 15 amino acids. The V end lost 3 bases, the J end lost 7 bases, and 16 bases lay between the germline ends. The CDR3 is CASSEGAGEENEQFF. CDR3 DNA: TGTGCCAGCAGTGAGGGGGCAGGGGAAGAGAATGAGCAGTTCTTC.

V usage is TRBV14 and J usage is TRBJ2-7, with TRBD1 identical over 10 bases. Germline V gene lookup returns CDR1 SGHDN and CDR2 FVKESK. There are 15 residues in the CDR3. Losses at the gene ends were 3 bases for V and 5 bases for J; bases not matched to a gene: 7. The CDR3 DNA follows: TGTGCCAGCAGCCAGCTCGGACAGGGGGTAGACGAGCAGTACTTC. This gives the protein CASSQLGQGVDEQYF.

The genes are TRBV28 and TRBJ2-1; possible D gene TRBD1, 7 bases. Germline V gene lookup returns CDR1 MDHEN and CDR2 SYDVKM. The V end was cut by 6 bases, the J end by 7 bases, with 10 bases between. The CDR3 contains 12 residues. The CDR3 loop is CASRPGGNEQFF. The CDR3 DNA follows: TGTGCCAGCAGGCCAGGGGGGAATGAGCAGTTCTTC. Looking up the rest from reference TRBV28 and TRBJ2-1 gives the full variable domain: DVKVTQSSRYLVKRTGEKVFLECVQDMDHENMFWYRQDPGLGLRLIYFSYDVKMKEKGDIPEGYSVSREKKERFSLILESASTNQTSMYLCASRPGGNEQFFGPGTRLTVL.

This clonotype has ten or more counts. The chain recombines TRBV27 with TRBJ2-2; D is undetermined. The CDR3 covers 13 residues. Germline V gives CDR1 MNHEY, CDR2 SMNVEV (reference sequence). Trimming cost V 2 bases and J 7 bases, with 8 bases left between them. The CDR3 reads CASSLTADGELFF. In DNA form, the CDR3 reads TGTGCCAGCAGTTTAACGGCGGACGGGGAGCTGTTTTTT.

This clonotype came up many times. The chain is built from TRBV29-1 and TRBJ1-1; D perhaps matches TRBD1 (5 bases). The CDR3 loop spans 13 amino acids. Germline lookup yields CDR1 SQVTM and CDR2 ANQGSEA. V shed 6 bases and J shed 4 bases, with 15 bases lying between them. CDR3 nucleotides: TGCAGCGTGAATGGGGGTAAAAGCACTGAAGCTTTCTTT. The encoded protein is CSVNGGKSTEAFF.

This clonotype was detected a few times. The chain couples TRBV6-5 to TRBJ2-6, with a tentative D call TRBD1 (6 bases). Germline CDR1 and CDR2: MNHEY and SVGAGI. This CDR3 region has 18 residues. Trimming took 0 bases from V and 1 from J, leaving 13 bases between them. CDR3 DNA: TGTGCCAGCAGTTACTCGACAGGAGAGGGTTCTGGGGCCAACGTCCTGACTTTC. This translates into CASSYSTGEGSGANVLTF.

In this sample, this clonotype turned up many times. The chain uses TRBV14 and TRBJ2-7; D is perhaps TRBD1 (6 bases). Between the trimmed V and J ends, which lost 6 bases and 4 bases, there was a span of 10 bases. Germline V lookup: CDR1 SGHDN, CDR2 FVKESK. The CDR3 is 12 residues long. The CDR3 loop reads CASSEQGYEQYF. CDR3 nucleotide sequence: TGTGCCAGCAGTGAACAGGGATACGAGCAGTACTTC. Filled out from reference TRBV14 and TRBJ2-7, the complete variable domain reads EAGVTQFPSHSVIEKGQTVTLRCDPISGHDNLYWYRRVMGKEIKFLLHFVKESKQDESGMPNNRFLAERTGGTYSTLKVQPAELEDSGVYFCASSEQGYEQYFGPGTRLTVT.

This clonotype was found many times. V usage is TRBV7-2 and J usage is TRBJ2-2; a weak D match, TRBD1 (5 bases). Trimming pared 1 base from V and 1 base from J, leaving 7 bases between. Germline V gene data show CDR1 as SGHTA and CDR2 as FQGNSA. The CDR3 is 15 residues long. As DNA, the CDR3 is TGTGCCAGCAGCTTAGGACAGCTGAACACCGGGGAGCTGTTTTTT. Protein: CASSLGQLNTGELFF.

This clonotype was detected a few times. This chain uses TRBV7-9 with TRBJ1-1; no definite D call. The CDR3 extends over 18 amino acids. In germline, CDR1 is SEHNR, CDR2 FQNEAQ (reference sequence). The ends were cut back, 0 bases at V and 0 bases at J, with 17 bases in the middle. The CDR3 spells CASSLAQAIRTVNTEAFF. CDR3 in DNA: TGTGCCAGCAGCTTAGCCCAAGCAATAAGGACGGTGAACACTGAAGCTTTCTTT.

This clonotype was recorded at least ten times. V gene TRBV7-6 combines with J gene TRBJ1-4; D gene uncertain. Germline V gives CDR1 SGHVS, CDR2 FNYEAQ. The V end was cut by 5 bases, the J end by 8 bases, with 9 bases between. The CDR3 extends over 12 amino acids. The CDR3 reads CASSPIKEKLFF. The CDR3 DNA sequence: TGTGCCAGCAGCCCCATAAAGGAAAAACTGTTTTTT. Combining the CDR3 with reference TRBV7-6 and TRBJ1-4 gives the whole variable domain GAGVSQSPRYKVTKRGQDVALRCDPISGHVSLYWYRQALGQGPEFLTYFNYEAQQDKSGLPNDRFSAERPEGSISTLTIQRTEQRDSAMYRCASSPIKEKLFFGSGTQLSVL.